This T cell receptor beta chain came from a study of control samples from healthy donors and cancer patients. From germline, CDR1 is GTSNPN and CDR2 SVGIG (reference sequence). This CDR3 is built from 12 residues. With 5 bases removed from V and 1 base from J, the gap between germline ends came to 8 bases. Sequencing used immunoSEQ multiplex PCR; TCRdb keeps in-frame clones, though not all of them. The table has roughly 190,000 clones, about 89% seen once. The clonotype comes from a man younger than 45 in good health. The chain joins TRBV30 to TRBJ1-1, with no clear D. The material sequenced was blood. The CDR3 protein is CAWQPANTEAFF. The CDR3 coding sequence is TGTGCCTGGCAGCCGGCGAACACTGAAGCTTTCTTT.